These T cell receptor beta chains were read from a single sample in a study of graft-versus-host responses after intestinal transplantation. Assay: immunoSEQ multiplex PCR; the TCRdb copy retains only in-frame clones and omits some. Of around 78,000 clones detected, roughly 84% appear once; the ten largest clones hold around 7.8%. These receptors' antigens are unknown. The sample consisted of unstimulated CD8+ T cells sorted from spleen or lymph node cells, taken before transplant. Receptor source: a human donor who was the organ donor for an intestinal transplant. Both conserved end residues are part of each CDR3. A D gene is named only where the DNA matches it firmly. Clone size is stated in some rows and not others, as once, few, many or a class when expanded.

D gene	V gene	clone size	J gene	CDR3 protein	CDR3 DNA
-	TRBV6-5	-	TRBJ2-7	CASSYSMAYYEQYF	TGTGCCAGCAGTTACTCGATGGCTTACTACGAGCAGTACTTC
-	TRBV7-9	-	TRBJ2-5	CASSLLGGTQYF	TGTGCCAGCAGCTTATTGGGCGGGACCCAGTACTTC
-	TRBV11-3	-	TRBJ2-7	CASSPPGQGGYEQYF	TGTGCCAGCAGCCCTCCGGGGCAGGGGGGCTACGAGCAGTACTTC
TRBD2	TRBV5-4	-	TRBJ2-3	CASSPRTSALTDTQYF	TGTGCCAGCAGCCCCCGGACTAGCGCCCTAACAGATACGCAGTATTTT
-	TRBV5-6	-	TRBJ2-1	CASSFLARRNEQFF	TGTGCCAGCAGCTTTCTGGCGAGGAGGAATGAGCAGTTCTTC
TRBD2	TRBV19	few	TRBJ2-7	CASSMLGTNEQYF	TGTGCCAGTAGTATGTTAGGGACTAACGAGCAGTACTTC
-	TRBV6-1	once	TRBJ2-7	CASSPLGAGEQYF	TGTGCCAGCAGTCCCTTGGGAGCGGGTGAGCAGTACTTC
-	TRBV25-1	-	TRBJ1-6	CASSEGPPAPLHF	TGTGCCAGCAGCGAAGGACCCCCGGCGCCCCTCCACTTT
-	TRBV28	-	TRBJ1-2	CASSLQVGGWYGYTF	TGTGCCAGCAGTCTTCAGGTCGGTGGCTGGTATGGCTACACCTTC
TRBD2	TRBV13	once	TRBJ2-3	CASSPQSGGAEADTQYF	TGTGCCAGCAGCCCTCAGAGCGGGGGGGCTGAGGCAGATACGCAGTATTTT
TRBD1	TRBV11-2	-	TRBJ2-1	CASSEGQPGNEQFF	TGTGCCAGCAGCGAGGGACAGCCTGGGAATGAGCAGTTCTTC
-	TRBV19	-	TRBJ2-7	CASSIGLGEYEQYF	TGTGCCAGTAGTATCGGCCTGGGGGAATACGAGCAGTACTTC
TRBD1	TRBV15	-	TRBJ1-5	CATSRGGQGSHQPQHF	TGTGCCACCAGCAGAGGGGGACAGGGGAGCCATCAGCCCCAGCATTTT
-	TRBV6-1	once	TRBJ1-1	CASSDRGLNTEAFF	TGTGCCAGCAGTGATCGGGGCTTGAACACTGAAGCTTTCTTT
-	TRBV30	-	TRBJ2-7	CAWARGSGYEQYF	TGTGCCTGGGCTCGAGGGAGCGGCTACGAGCAGTACTTC
TRBD2	TRBV5-1	-	TRBJ2-1	CASSLEAGGHSEQFF	TGCGCCAGCAGCTTGGAGGCGGGGGGGCATAGTGAGCAGTTCTTC
-	TRBV5-6	-	TRBJ2-5	CASSFQGGIQETQYF	TGTGCCAGCAGCTTCCAGGGGGGGATCCAAGAGACCCAGTACTTC
-	TRBV7-9	-	TRBJ1-2	CASSADSYGYTF	TGTGCCAGCAGCGCGGACAGCTATGGCTACACCTTC
-	TRBV7-2	-	TRBJ2-2	CASSFPVTGELFF	TGTGCCAGCAGCTTTCCAGTCACCGGGGAGCTGTTCTTT
TRBD1	TRBV9	-	TRBJ2-7	CASSKGGTGYEQYF	TGTGCCAGCAGCAAAGGGGGGACAGGGTACGAGCAGTACTTC
TRBD2	TRBV28	once	TRBJ2-4	CASLGVAGLELAKNIQYF	TGTGCCAGCCTGGGGGTAGCGGGTCTGGAACTAGCCAAAAACATTCAGTACTTC